These 26 T cell receptor beta chains were sequenced from one sample in a study of T cell changes during pregnancy in multiple sclerosis. This table comes from immunoSEQ multiplex PCR, and its TCRdb copy is limited to in-frame clones, with some not included. The sample consists of 25,000 to 35,000 clones, 89% of them appearing once. Sequences were derived from CD4+ T cells from peripheral blood mononuclear cells, sampled in the second trimester of pregnancy. These receptor sequences come from a female donor with multiple sclerosis, enrolled in a pregnancy study.

V usage is TRBV18 and J usage is TRBJ1-3, with D uncertain. The CDR3 has 16 residues. From germline, CDR1 is KGHSH and CDR2 LQKENI. V lost 3 bases and J 2 bases, leaving 14 bases between the germline ends. The CDR3 nucleotides read TGTGCCAGCTCACCTTTCGGGGAGGCAGCTGGAAACACCATATATTTT. It specifies CASSPFGEAAGNTIYF. The whole variable domain, remainder taken from reference TRBV18 and TRBJ1-3, is NAGVMQNPRHLVRRRGQEARLRCSPMKGHSHVYWYRQLPEEGLKFMVYLQKENIIDESGMPKERFSAEFPKEGPSILRIQQVVRGDSAAYFCASSPFGEAAGNTIYFGEGSWLTVV.

The chain carries TRBV7-2 and TRBJ2-7; 10 positions match TRBD1. CDR3 length equals 15 residues. V trimming: 5 bases; J trimming: 0 bases; junction bases outside the gene matches: 4. CDR1 is SGHTA and CDR2 is FQGNSA in the germline V gene. This CDR3 reads CASSTTGGGSYEQYF. The CDR3 DNA reads as TGTGCCAGCAGCACGACAGGGGGCGGCTCCTACGAGCAGTACTTC.

J is TRBJ2-2 and V is TRBV7-9, with TRBD1 matching 7 bases. There are 14 residues in the CDR3. CDR1 and CDR2 (germline): SEHNR, FQNEAQ (reference sequence). The J segment lost 3 bases and the V segment lost 6 bases, leaving 4 bases of the junction unmatched. The CDR3, as DNA: TGTGCCAGCAGGTACAGGGGAGACACCGGGGAGCTGTTTTTT. Translation gives CASRYRGDTGELFF.

Only a few counts were recorded for this clone. The V and J genes are TRBV6-5 and TRBJ1-1; 8 bases line up with TRBD1. Looked up from germline, CDR1 is MNHEY and CDR2 is SVGAGI. V was pared by 6 bases and J by 4 bases, with 7 bases of the junction left unmatched. This CDR3 region has 14 residues. In DNA, the CDR3 is TGTGCCAGCAGGGACCTGACAGGGGCCACTGAAGCTTTCTTT. Its translation is CASRDLTGATEAFF.

V is TRBV19 and J is TRBJ1-2, with TRBD1 identical over 7 bases. Germline CDR1 and CDR2: LNHDA and SQIVND (reference sequence). V dropped 5 bases and J dropped 10; count of bases not matched to a gene: 10. This CDR3 has 13 amino acids. The DNA for the CDR3 is TGTGCCAGTAGTCTCCCGGACAGGCGTGACTACACCTTC. Protein: CASSLPDRRDYTF.

The chain recombines TRBV9 with TRBJ1-3, with D perhaps TRBD1 (5 bases). The length of the CDR3 is 15 residues. Germline CDR1 is SGDLS and CDR2 is YYNGEE. Trimming removed 3 bases from V and 4 bases from J, with 14 bases in between. CDR3 loop: CASSAGAPPGNTIYF. The CDR3 nucleotides are TGTGCCAGCAGCGCTGGGGCACCCCCAGGAAACACCATATATTTT.

V usage is TRBV5-6 and J usage is TRBJ1-3; D not resolved. This CDR3 has 13 amino acids. Germline V gene data show CDR1 as SGHDT and CDR2 as YYEEEE. V gave up 1 base and J gave up 0 bases, with 2 bases separating them. The CDR3: CASSLLSGNTIYF. CDR3 nucleotide sequence: TGTGCCAGCAGCTTGCTCTCTGGAAACACCATATATTTT. The whole variable domain, remainder taken from reference TRBV5-6 and TRBJ1-3, is DAGVTQSPTHLIKTRGQQVTLRCSPKSGHDTVSWYQQALGQGPQFIFQYYEEEERQRGNFPDRFSGHQFPNYSSELNVNALLLGDSALYLCASSLLSGNTIYFGEGSWLTVV.

V is TRBV28 and J is TRBJ2-7; D might be TRBD1 (5 bases). CDR1 MDHEN and CDR2 SYDVKM come from the germline V gene. Trimming cost V 6 bases and J 6 bases, with 18 bases left between them. This CDR3 region has 14 residues. CDR3 sequence: CASRLADSGAEQYF. The DNA of the CDR3 is TGTGCCAGCAGACTCGCAGACTCTGGGGCCGAGCAGTACTTC. Supplemented by reference TRBV28 and TRBJ2-7, the full variable domain reads DVKVTQSSRYLVKRTGEKVFLECVQDMDHENMFWYRQDPGLGLRLIYFSYDVKMKEKGDIPEGYSVSREKKERFSLILESASTNQTSMYLCASRLADSGAEQYFGPGTRLTVT.

This clone showed up just once. The V and J genes are TRBV30 and TRBJ2-3; 9 nucleotides match TRBD1. The CDR3 extends over 13 amino acids. V lost 7 bases, J lost 4 bases, and 6 bases stayed unmatched. Per germline, CDR1 GTSNPN and CDR2 SVGIG (reference sequence). The DNA for the CDR3 is TGTGCCTTGGGACAGGGTGGTCCAGATACGCAGTATTTT. This sequence encodes CALGQGGPDTQYF. The full variable domain, with the rest looked up from reference TRBV30 and TRBJ2-3, is SQTIHQWPATLVQPVGSPLSLECTVEGTSNPNLYWYRQAAGRGLQLLFYSVGIGQISSEVPQNLSASRPQDRQFILSSKKLLLSDSGFYLCALGQGGPDTQYFGPGTRLTVL.

This clone has only one observation. The chain is built from TRBV5-7 and TRBJ1-2; a weak D match, TRBD1 (5 bases). TRBV5-7 is noted as an ORF with a role that remains uncertain. This CDR3 is built from 15 residues. Trimming took off 3 bases at V and 8 bases at J, with 20 bases between the two ends. This chain's CDR3 is CASSSGAGPARGYTF. The CDR3 nucleotides read TGTGCCAGCAGCTCAGGTGCAGGGCCGGCGCGAGGCTACACCTTC.

The genes are TRBV5-1 and TRBJ2-7; D not resolved. This CDR3 region has 13 residues. The V end lost 4 bases, the J end lost 3 bases, and 11 bases lay between the germline ends. Germline V gene data show CDR1 as SGHRS and CDR2 as YFSETQ. CDR3 coding DNA: TGCGCCAGCAGCGCAACAGAGAGCTACGAGCAGTACTTC. Protein: CASSATESYEQYF.

The chain is built from TRBV5-1 and TRBJ1-1; D may be TRBD1 (6 bases). The germline V gene has CDR1 SGHRS and CDR2 YFSETQ. The length of the CDR3 is 14 residues. V was shortened by 2 bases and J by 2 bases, with 10 bases between the two germline ends. The CDR3 protein is CASSLQGQNTEAFF. DNA of the CDR3: TGCGCCAGCAGCTTACAGGGCCAAAACACTGAAGCTTTCTTT.

Written as DNA, the CDR3 is TGTGCCAGCAGCTCAGGGGGACTGGGGACTGAAGCTTTCTTT. This gives the protein CASSSGGLGTEAFF. V gene TRBV7-3 combines with J gene TRBJ1-1; TRBD1 matches at 7 bases. CDR1 is SGHTA, CDR2 FQGTGA, per germline. Germline trimming cut 4 bases from V and 5 bases from J; bases unmatched to any gene: 7. The CDR3 is 14 amino acids.

This chain joins TRBV5-6 and TRBJ1-3, with D tentatively TRBD1 (5 bases). V gave up 4 bases and J gave up 2 bases, with 10 bases separating them. CDR3 size: 14 residues. CDR1 is SGHDT and CDR2 is YYEEEE in the germline V gene. CDR3 protein: CASSRRGPGNTIYF. The CDR3 DNA follows: TGTGCCAGCAGCCGGAGGGGCCCTGGAAACACCATATATTTT.

This chain joins TRBV19 and TRBJ2-2; D is unresolved. Trimming took off 5 bases at V and 3 bases at J, with 7 bases between the two ends. This CDR3 comprises 13 residues. Germline V CDR1 and CDR2: LNHDA, SQIVND (reference sequence). The CDR3 DNA follows: TGTGCCAGTAGTTATCCGTACACCGGGGAGCTGTTTTTT. It specifies CASSYPYTGELFF. The whole variable domain, remainder taken from reference TRBV19 and TRBJ2-2, is DGGITQSPKYLFRKEGQNVTLSCEQNLNHDAMYWYRQDPGQGLRLIYYSQIVNDFQKGDIAEGYSVSREKKESFPLTVTSAQKNPTAFYLCASSYPYTGELFFGEGSRLTVL.

This clone was counted once. The V call is TRBV29-1, the J call TRBJ1-1, with 7 bases fitting TRBD1. The V and J ends lost 7 bases and 0 bases, in that order; junction bases with no gene match: 5. Looked up from germline, CDR1 is SQVTM and CDR2 is ANQGSEA. The CDR3 totals 13 residues. CDR3 amino acids: CSASGQLNTEAFF. DNA for the CDR3: TGCAGCGCCTCGGGACAGTTGAACACTGAAGCTTTCTTT.

This clone was observed a single time. The chain employs TRBV2 and TRBJ2-7; D not certain. V lost 3 bases, J lost 6 bases, and 6 bases lay in between. This CDR3 is built from 11 residues. Germline CDR1 SNHLY, CDR2 FYNNEI. CDR3 sequence reads: CASSDYSEQYF. CDR3 nucleotides: TGTGCCAGCAGTGATTACTCCGAGCAGTACTTC.

V usage is TRBV4-2 and J usage is TRBJ2-7, with D perhaps TRBD1 (5 bases). V gave up 2 bases and J gave up 6 bases, with 14 bases separating them. Germline-derived CDR1 and CDR2 are LGHNA and YNFKEQ. This CDR3 is 14 amino acids long. The CDR3 DNA sequence: TGTGCCAGCAGCCAAATACCCCTGACAGCCGAGCAGTACTTC. The encoded protein is CASSQIPLTAEQYF.

The rearrangement uses TRBV21-1 and TRBJ1-2; the table names TRBD1, a call not compared with the DNA. TRBV21-1 constitutes a pseudogene. There are 13 residues in the CDR3. The CDR3 DNA is TGTGCCAGCACAGGGGGCGTTTACTATGGCTACACCTTC. Its protein is CASTGGVYYGYTF.

This clone was found a few times. This chain uses TRBV10-1 with TRBJ2-2, with 8 bases aligning to TRBD2. CDR3 length: 14 amino acids. V was clipped by 5 bases and J by 6 bases; unmatched bases: 5. CDR1 and CDR2 (germline): WNHNN, SYGVQD (reference sequence). The CDR3 sequence: CASSLGGASGELFF. The DNA of the CDR3 is TGCGCCAGCAGTCTCGGGGGGGCCTCCGGGGAGCTGTTTTTT.

This chain's CDR3 is CAWNRRQYYEAFF. The CDR3 DNA sequence: TGTGCCTGGAACAGAAGACAGTACTATGAAGCTTTCTTT. The chain carries TRBV30 and TRBJ1-1; D is possibly TRBD1 (5 bases). Trimming cost V 4 bases and J 7 bases, with 16 bases left between them. The CDR3 runs to 13 residues. The V gene's germline CDR1 is GTSNPN and CDR2 SVGIG (reference sequence).

J is TRBJ2-5 and V is TRBV2; 10 bases are shared with TRBD2. This CDR3 region has 14 residues. Unmatched junction bases numbered 3, after V lost 4 bases and J lost 4 bases. Germline V lookup: CDR1 SNHLY, CDR2 FYNNEI. The CDR3 sequence is CASSGERGGETQYF. Here the CDR3 DNA reads TGTGCCAGCAGTGGGGAGCGGGGGGGAGAGACCCAGTACTTC.

In its sample, this clone was seen once. V gene TRBV27 combines with J gene TRBJ2-1; 8 positions match TRBD1. The ends lost 5 bases at V and 3 bases at J; junction bases unmatched: 9. This CDR3 comprises 16 residues. Germline-derived CDR1 and CDR2 are MNHEY and SMNVEV (reference sequence). CDR3 region: CASSPSTGEVYNEQFF. CDR3 bases: TGTGCCAGCAGTCCCTCGACAGGGGAGGTCTACAATGAGCAGTTCTTC.

J is TRBJ1-2 and V is TRBV7-2; D might be TRBD1 (6 bases). Trimming stripped 1 base from V and 6 bases from J, with 12 bases between. There are 14 residues in the CDR3. The germline V gene has CDR1 SGHTA and CDR2 FQGNSA. For the CDR3, the DNA is TGTGCCAGCAGCTTAGACAGGGATCCCGATGGCTACACCTTC. This sequence encodes CASSLDRDPDGYTF.

The sample holds one count of this clone. This chain's CDR3 is CASSLEIRLAGGLSTGELFF. For the CDR3, the DNA is TGTGCCAGCAGCTTAGAAATACGGCTAGCGGGGGGGCTGAGCACCGGGGAGCTGTTTTTT. The chain has TRBV11-2 and TRBJ2-2; TRBD2 matches at 12 bases. The CDR3 is made up of 20 amino acids. The J segment lost 4 bases and the V segment lost 0 bases, leaving 12 bases of the junction unmatched. The germline CDR1 and CDR2 sequences are SGHAT and FQNNGV.

The J gene is TRBJ1-6, the V gene TRBV18; the match to TRBD1 covers 7 bases. This CDR3 is 16 amino acids long. Germline CDR1 reads KGHSH; CDR2 reads LQKENI. With 6 bases clipped from V and 7 bases from J, the junction kept 12 bases outside the gene matches. CDR3 bases: TGTGCCAGCTCTATATACCAGACAGGGACCAATTCACCCCTCCACTTT. Amino acid sequence: CASSIYQTGTNSPLHF.